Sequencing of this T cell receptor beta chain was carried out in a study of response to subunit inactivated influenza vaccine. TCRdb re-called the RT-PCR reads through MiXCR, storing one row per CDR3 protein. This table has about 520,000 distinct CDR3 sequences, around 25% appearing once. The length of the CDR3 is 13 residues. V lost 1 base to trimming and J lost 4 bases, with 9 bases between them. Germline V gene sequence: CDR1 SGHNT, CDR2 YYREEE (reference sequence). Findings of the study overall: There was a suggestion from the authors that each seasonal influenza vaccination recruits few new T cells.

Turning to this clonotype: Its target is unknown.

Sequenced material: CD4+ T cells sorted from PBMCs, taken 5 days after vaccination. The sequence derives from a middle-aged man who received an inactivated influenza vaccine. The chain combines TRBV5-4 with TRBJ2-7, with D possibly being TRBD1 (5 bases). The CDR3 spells CASSLRAGYEQYF. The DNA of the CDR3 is TGTGCCAGCAGCTTGAGGGCAGGGTACGAGCAGTACTTC.